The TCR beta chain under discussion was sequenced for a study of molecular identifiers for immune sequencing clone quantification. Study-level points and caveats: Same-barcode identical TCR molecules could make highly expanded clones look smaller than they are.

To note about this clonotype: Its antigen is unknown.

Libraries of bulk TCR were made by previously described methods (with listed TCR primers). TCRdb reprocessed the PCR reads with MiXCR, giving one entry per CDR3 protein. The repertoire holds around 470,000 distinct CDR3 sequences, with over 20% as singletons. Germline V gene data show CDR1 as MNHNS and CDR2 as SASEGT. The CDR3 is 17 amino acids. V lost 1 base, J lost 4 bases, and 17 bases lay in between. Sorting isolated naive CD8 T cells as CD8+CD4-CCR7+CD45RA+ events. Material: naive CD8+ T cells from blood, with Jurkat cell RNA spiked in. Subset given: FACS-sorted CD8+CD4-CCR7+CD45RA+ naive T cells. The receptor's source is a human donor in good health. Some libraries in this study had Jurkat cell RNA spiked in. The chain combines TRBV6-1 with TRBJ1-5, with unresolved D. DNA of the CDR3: TGTGCCAGCAGTGAAGGGTGGACTTCGGCACTTAATCAGCCCCAGCATTTT. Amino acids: CASSEGWTSALNQPQHF.